This TCR beta chain was recorded in a study of shared clonotypes between healthy human individuals. The CDR3 totals 16 residues. The ends lost 2 bases at V and 1 base at J; junction bases unmatched: 4. CDR1 is MNHNS, CDR2 SASEGT, per germline. The data were produced by immunoSEQ multiplex PCR, yet TCRdb's version contains in-frame clones alone and is incomplete. The repertoire has 2 million to 2.5 million clones, 80% to 95% of them found once; the top ten carry about 0.41%. V and J are TRBV6-1 and TRBJ2-2, with 7 positions matching TRBD1. Specimen: naive CD4+ T cells from PBMCs. Sample subset: CD45RA+ positively selected. The receptor's source is a man in his late teens or twenties in good health. Some clones in this sample may be carry-over from other donors' samples. In DNA form, the CDR3 reads TGTGCCAGCAGTGAAAGGGGGCATTGGAACACCGGGGAGCTGTTTTTT. The encoded protein is CASSERGHWNTGELFF.